This entry lists 25 T cell receptor beta chains sequenced from one sample in a study of siplizumab effects on memory and regulatory T cells (dated by TCRdb to between 2018 and 2020). Libraries were built with the immunoSEQ multiplex PCR assay. TCRdb stores this immuneACCESS table with in-frame sequences only. Part of the clones is absent; in the studies checked, under half of the shortfall reflects unresolved V genes, and no reason is known for the rest. The sample yields about 68,000 clones; around 93% were counted once. The ten most abundant clones make up approximately 4.5% of the sample. Source material: CD8+ T cells sorted from blood. The receptors were sampled from a human donor in good health.

This chain uses TRBV27 with TRBJ2-7, with D possibly TRBD1 on 6 matching bases. The germline gives CDR1 MNHEY, CDR2 SMNVEV (reference sequence). Between the trimmed V and J ends, which lost 2 bases and 3 bases, there was a span of 8 bases. This CDR3 has 13 residues. The CDR3 DNA sequence: TGTGCCAGCAGTTTACAGGGGAACTACGAGCAGTACTTC. Protein: CASSLQGNYEQYF.

The J gene is TRBJ2-3, the V gene TRBV6-6; 8 nucleotides line up with TRBD1. The CDR3 sequence is 16 residues long. J was trimmed by 4 bases and V by 4 bases; bases with no gene match: 10. Germline CDR1 MNHNY, CDR2 SVGAGI (reference sequence). The CDR3 DNA follows: TGTGCCAGCAGTTCTCCGGACAGGGATGTTCCAGATACGCAGTATTTT. Its translation is CASSSPDRDVPDTQYF.

The chain uses TRBV28 and TRBJ2-7; tentatively, D is TRBD2 (5 bases). Germline CDR1 and CDR2: MDHEN and SYDVKM. The ends were cut back, 5 bases at V and 6 bases at J, with 20 bases in the middle. The CDR3 runs 15 residues. The chain's CDR3 is CASSPIDKAAPEQYF. CDR3 bases: TGTGCCAGCAGTCCGATTGACAAAGCGGCGCCCGAGCAGTACTTC.

This chain joins TRBV6-1 and TRBJ1-2; D perhaps matches TRBD1 (6 bases). Trimming left V 2 bases short and J 2 bases short, with 12 bases between. Germline CDR1 reads MNHNS; CDR2 reads SASEGT. The CDR3 has 15 amino acids. CDR3 residues: CASSELGQLNYGYTF. The CDR3 coding sequence is TGTGCCAGCAGTGAACTCGGACAGCTCAACTATGGCTACACCTTC.

The chain uses TRBV28 and TRBJ1-1; D remains unclear. V was clipped by 6 bases and J by 6 bases, with 20 bases between them. This CDR3 is 15 amino acids long. From germline, CDR1 is MDHEN and CDR2 SYDVKM. CDR3: CASSLIPTMDPEAFF. In nucleotides, the CDR3 is TGTGCCAGCAGCCTTATCCCGACCATGGACCCTGAAGCTTTCTTT.

The V and J genes are TRBV7-3 and TRBJ1-1; possibly TRBD1 for D (6 bases). The CDR3 is made up of 15 amino acids. With 9 bases removed from V and 1 base from J, the gap between germline ends came to 18 bases. The germline V gene has CDR1 SGHTA and CDR2 FQGTGA. The CDR3 region is CASATGKEANTEAFF. In nucleotides, the CDR3 is TGTGCCAGTGCAACAGGGAAGGAAGCGAACACTGAAGCTTTCTTT.

In the case of this clone: A junction end diverges from the germline sequence, so it may reflect a read error. This chain connects TRBV6-5 to TRBJ1-1; TRBD1 matches at 9 bases. This CDR3 comprises 15 residues. Germline V gives CDR1 MNHEY, CDR2 SVGAGI. The CDR3 coding sequence is TGTGCCAGCAGTCTCACAGGGGGCGGTGTTTCCGTAGCTCTCTTT. This gives the protein CASSLTGGGVSVALF.

The chain joins TRBV7-6 to TRBJ2-1; TRBD2 aligns across 10 bases. The CDR3 is made up of 15 amino acids. The ends lost 5 bases at V and 8 bases at J; junction bases unmatched: 9. CDR1 and CDR2 (germline): SGHVS, FNYEAQ. The CDR3 DNA reads TGTGCCAGCAGCCTCCCGAGCGGGGGGGACTATGAGCAGTTCTTC. Its translation is CASSLPSGGDYEQFF.

The V and J genes are TRBV4-1 and TRBJ2-7; 13 nucleotides line up with TRBD2. Trimming removed 2 bases from V and 5 bases from J; junction bases left unmatched: 3. Germline V lookup: CDR1 MGHRA, CDR2 YSYEKL. The CDR3 is made up of 15 amino acids. The CDR3 region has the DNA TGCGCCAGCAGCCAAACTAGCGGGGGGGCTGACGAGCAGTACTTC. Translating it yields CASSQTSGGADEQYF.

This clone has only a few counts. The gene calls are TRBV7-9 and TRBJ2-7; TRBD1 agrees at 7 bases. Germline CDR1 and CDR2: SEHNR and FQNEAQ (reference sequence). The CDR3 is made up of 14 amino acids. The trim removed 4 bases at V and 3 bases at J, leaving 6 bases unmatched. CDR3 region: CASSSPGQNYEQYF. The CDR3 DNA follows: TGTGCCAGCAGCTCCCCGGGACAGAACTACGAGCAGTACTTC.

V usage is TRBV7-9 and J usage is TRBJ1-4; D uncertain. This CDR3 is built from 13 residues. Germline values: CDR1 SEHNR, CDR2 FQNEAQ (reference sequence). V was trimmed by 5 bases and J by 8 bases, leaving 12 bases between them. The CDR3 loop reads CASSPTMEEKLFF. Here the CDR3 DNA reads TGTGCCAGCAGCCCTACCATGGAAGAAAAACTGTTTTTT.

The CDR3, as DNA: TGTGCCTGGAGTCACGGGACGGAAGAAAAACTGTTTTTT. This translates into CAWSHGTEEKLFF. The V gene is TRBV30, the J gene TRBJ1-4, with TRBD1 as a possible D gene (5 bases). Germline assignment: CDR1 GTSNPN and CDR2 SVGIG (reference sequence). The V end lost 2 bases, the J end lost 8 bases, and 12 bases lay between the germline ends. The CDR3 totals 13 residues.

The V call is TRBV5-6, the J call TRBJ1-5, with D tentatively TRBD1 (6 bases). V was clipped by 3 bases and J by 3 bases, with 10 bases between them. The CDR3 has 14 residues. Germline CDR1 is SGHDT and CDR2 is YYEEEE. For the CDR3, the DNA is TGTGCCAGCAGCTCCGGACAGTTCAATCAGCCCCAGCATTTT. It specifies CASSSGQFNQPQHF.

This clone has only a few counts. The rearrangement uses TRBV4-1 and TRBJ2-7; D gene unclear. CDR3 length equals 14 residues. Germline V gives CDR1 MGHRA, CDR2 YSYEKL. V was shortened by 2 bases and J by 0 bases, with 8 bases between the two germline ends. The CDR3 spells CASSQNLGSYEQYF. The CDR3 nucleotides read TGCGCCAGCAGCCAAAACCTCGGCTCCTACGAGCAGTACTTC.

The chain recombines TRBV9 with TRBJ1-4; D unresolved. Trimming left V 0 bases short and J 0 bases short, with 6 bases between. The CDR3 sequence is 15 residues long. CDR1 and CDR2 (germline): SGDLS, YYNGEE. The CDR3 DNA reads TGTGCCAGCAGCGTAGTCCCCGCAACTAATGAAAAACTGTTTTTT. Translated: CASSVVPATNEKLFF. Together with reference TRBV9 and TRBJ1-4, the CDR3 gives the full variable domain: DSGVTQTPKHLITATGQRVTLRCSPRSGDLSVYWYQQSLDQGLQFLIQYYNGEERAKGNILERFSAQQFPDLHSELNLSSLELGDSALYFCASSVVPATNEKLFFGSGTQLSVL.

This rearrangement joins TRBV5-1 to TRBJ1-1; the D gene is possibly TRBD1 (6 bases). Trimming took off 0 bases at V and 4 bases at J, with 10 bases between the two ends. The germline CDR1 and CDR2 sequences are SGHRS and YFSETQ. CDR3 length equals 14 residues. DNA for the CDR3: TGCGCCAGCAGCTTGGGGACAGTGTTCACTGAAGCTTTCTTT. This codes for CASSLGTVFTEAFF.

The genes are TRBV19 and TRBJ2-3; 8 bases are shared with TRBD2. The CDR3 spans 15 residues. The germline V gene has CDR1 LNHDA and CDR2 SQIVND (reference sequence). Unmatched junction bases numbered 6, after V lost 4 bases and J lost 3 bases. The CDR3 DNA reads as TGTGCCAGTAGTACAACGGGCGGGGGGACAGATACGCAGTATTTT. This encodes CASSTTGGGTDTQYF.

The V gene is TRBV6-6, the J gene TRBJ1-5; tentative D call: TRBD1 (5 bases). The CDR3 runs to 14 residues. V lost 4 bases to trimming and J lost 2 bases, with 9 bases between them. Germline loops: CDR1 MNHNY, CDR2 SVGAGI (reference sequence). The chain's CDR3 is CASSLAGGNQPQHF. In DNA, the CDR3 is TGTGCCAGCAGTTTAGCGGGGGGCAATCAGCCCCAGCATTTT.

V is TRBV7-3 and J is TRBJ2-6; 12 nucleotides line up with TRBD1. With 4 bases clipped from V and 1 base from J, the junction kept 5 bases outside the gene matches. Per the germline V gene, CDR1 is SGHTA and CDR2 is FQGTGA. This CDR3 has 18 residues. The CDR3 loop is CASSSPGQGASGANVLTF. The DNA of the CDR3 is TGTGCCAGCAGCTCGCCGGGACAGGGGGCATCTGGGGCCAACGTCCTGACTTTC.

The V call is TRBV5-4, the J call TRBJ2-1; TRBD2 is a possible D gene (6 bases). The CDR3 is made up of 15 amino acids. V lost 1 base to trimming and J lost 6 bases, with 14 bases between them. Per the germline V gene, CDR1 is SGHNT and CDR2 is YYREEE (reference sequence). CDR3 sequence: CASSLYGGESNEQFF. CDR3 coding DNA: TGTGCCAGCAGCTTGTACGGGGGAGAATCCAATGAGCAGTTCTTC.

The chain links TRBV5-5 to TRBJ2-1; the match to TRBD2 covers 11 bases. This CDR3 comprises 16 residues. Trimming at V came to 0 bases and at J to 6 bases, leaving 5 bases not matched to a gene. The germline CDR1 and CDR2 sequences are SGHKS and YYEKEE (reference sequence). The CDR3 loop reads CASSLDLAGGPNEQFF. DNA of the CDR3: TGTGCCAGCAGCTTGGATCTAGCGGGGGGTCCCAATGAGCAGTTCTTC.

The CDR3 DNA follows: TGTGCCAGCAGCCTACAGGGGGACACTGAAGCTTTCTTT. As protein: CASSLQGDTEAFF. V and J are TRBV6-5 and TRBJ1-1; 8 bases map to TRBD1. The V segment lost 6 bases and the J segment 3 bases; nucleotides outside the gene matches: 3. Germline CDR1 reads MNHEY; CDR2 reads SVGAGI. The CDR3 loop spans 13 amino acids.

The V gene is TRBV6-1, the J gene TRBJ1-1, with D uncertain. With 1 base removed from V and 6 bases from J, the gap between germline ends came to 21 bases. The CDR3 spans 17 residues. Germline assignment: CDR1 MNHNS and CDR2 SASEGT. The CDR3 DNA is TGTGCCAGCAGTGAAGAGGTAGGACGGCCCACCGACGCTGAAGCTTTCTTT. Its translation is CASSEEVGRPTDAEAFF.

The chain has TRBV11-3 and TRBJ2-2, with D tentatively TRBD1 or TRBD2 (5 bases each). The CDR3 covers 15 residues. CDR1 is SGHNT and CDR2 is YENEEA in the germline V gene. Trimming cost V 3 bases and J 1 base, with 9 bases left between them. The CDR3: CASSLGVGNTGELFF. CDR3 in DNA: TGTGCCAGCAGCTTGGGGGTCGGGAACACCGGGGAGCTGTTTTTT.

The count of this clone is one. The rearrangement joins TRBV6-4 to TRBJ2-3; D perhaps matches TRBD2 (5 bases). Trimming removed 5 bases from V and 0 bases from J, with 6 bases in between. This CDR3 is 13 amino acids long. Germline CDR1 MRHNA, CDR2 SNTAGT. The CDR3 is CASSRTSTDTQYF. The CDR3, as DNA: TGTGCCAGCAGTCGGACTAGCACAGATACGCAGTATTTT.